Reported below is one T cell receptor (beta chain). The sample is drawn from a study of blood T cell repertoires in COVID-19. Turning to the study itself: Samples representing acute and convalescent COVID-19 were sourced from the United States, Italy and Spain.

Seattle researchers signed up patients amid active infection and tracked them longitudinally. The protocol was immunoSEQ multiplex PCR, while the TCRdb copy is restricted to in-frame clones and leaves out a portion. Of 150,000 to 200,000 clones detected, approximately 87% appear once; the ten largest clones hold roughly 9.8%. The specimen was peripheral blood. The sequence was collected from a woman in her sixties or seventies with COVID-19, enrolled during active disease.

CDR3 protein: CAWSTSRNQPQHF. DNA of the CDR3: TGTGCCTGGAGCACCTCCAGAAATCAGCCCCAGCATTTT. The chain employs TRBV30 and TRBJ1-5, with D hard to call. The CDR3 has 13 amino acids. V was clipped by 3 bases and J by 4 bases, with 10 bases between them. CDR1 is GTSNPN and CDR2 is SVGIG in the germline V gene (reference sequence).